A selection of T cell receptor beta chains follows, all from one sample in a study of control samples from healthy donors and cancer patients. Assay used: immunoSEQ multiplex PCR; TCRdb lists only in-frame clones, some missing. The repertoire has about 65,000 clones, 90% of them found once; the top ten carry roughly 1.2%. Material: PBMCs. These receptor sequences come from a woman in her 50s with colorectal cancer. The CDR3 runs from the conserved cysteine through the conserved F or W. Each record gives: J gene, clone size, V gene, D gene, CDR3 protein, CDR3 DNA. D genes are given only for firm matches. Not every row has a clone size; where given, it reads once, few, many or a size class.

J: TRBJ2-3; size: NA; V: TRBV5-8; D: NA; CDR3: CASSFVLANTDTQYF; DNA: TGTGCCAGCAGCTTCGTCCTAGCCAACACAGATACGCAGTATTTT
J: TRBJ2-3; size: NA; V: TRBV19; D: NA; CDR3: CASTKGQADTQYF; DNA: TGTGCCAGTACAAAAGGTCAAGCAGATACGCAGTATTTT
J: TRBJ2-7; size: NA; V: TRBV9; D: NA; CDR3: CASSGGGERSYEQYF; DNA: TGTGCCAGCAGCGGAGGGGGAGAGCGCTCCTACGAGCAGTACTTC
J: TRBJ1-6; size: NA; V: TRBV27; D: TRBD1; CDR3: CASKGDSLAGSYNSPLHF; DNA: TGTGCCAGCAAAGGGGACAGCTTGGCGGGCTCCTATAATTCACCCCTCCACTTT
J: TRBJ2-7; size: NA; V: TRBV21-1; D: NA; CDR3: CASSKNLRGEQYF; DNA: TGTGCCAGCAGCAAAAACTTGCGGGGCGAGCAGTACTTC
J: TRBJ1-3; size: NA; V: TRBV7-9; D: NA; CDR3: CASSLTGSGNTIYF; DNA: TGTGCCAGCAGCTTAACAGGCTCTGGAAACACCATATATTTT
J: TRBJ1-1; size: few; V: TRBV5-1; D: NA; CDR3: CASSLEEGLNTEAFF; DNA: TGCGCCAGCAGCTTGGAGGAGGGGTTAAACACTGAAGCTTTCTTT
J: TRBJ1-2; size: NA; V: TRBV5-5; D: NA; CDR3: CASSLGGGSYGYTF; DNA: TGTGCCAGCAGCCTAGGAGGGGGTTCCTATGGCTACACCTTC
J: TRBJ1-1; size: NA; V: TRBV11-2; D: NA; CDR3: CASSLDTNTEAFF; DNA: TGTGCCAGCAGCTTAGACACGAACACTGAAGCTTTCTTT
J: TRBJ1-2; size: medium-sized; V: TRBV19; D: TRBD1; CDR3: CASSPTGTGWDGYTF; DNA: TGTGCCAGTAGTCCGACTGGGACAGGGTGGGATGGCTACACCTTC
J: TRBJ2-4; size: NA; V: TRBV3-1/TRBV3-2; D: NA; CDR3: CASSQVEGSVQYF; DNA: TGTGCCAGCAGCCAAGTGGAGGGATCAGTTCAGTACTTC
J: TRBJ2-5; size: once; V: TRBV13; D: NA; CDR3: CASSLSGQLAQYF; DNA: TGTGCCAGCAGCTTAAGTGGACAGCTCGCCCAGTACTTC
J: TRBJ2-3; size: NA; V: TRBV9; D: NA; CDR3: CASSVDRYTQYF; DNA: TGTGCCAGCAGCGTAGACAGGTATACGCAGTATTTT
J: TRBJ1-2; size: NA; V: TRBV7-3; D: NA; CDR3: CASSLNDRYDGYTF; DNA: TGTGCCAGCAGCTTAAATGATCGATATGATGGCTACACCTTC
J: TRBJ2-1; size: NA; V: TRBV7-3; D: NA; CDR3: CASSPDAGYNEQFF; DNA: TGTGCCAGCAGCCCCGATGCGGGCTACAATGAGCAGTTCTTC
J: TRBJ2-7; size: few; V: TRBV18; D: TRBD1; CDR3: CASSPPTGYHEQYF; DNA: TGTGCCAGCTCACCACCGACAGGGTACCACGAGCAGTACTTC
J: TRBJ2-7; size: NA; V: TRBV29-1; D: NA; CDR3: CSVEKDYEQYF; DNA: TGCAGCGTTGAAAAGGACTACGAGCAGTACTTC
J: TRBJ2-2; size: NA; V: TRBV11-2; D: NA; CDR3: CASSPRGSGHTGELFF; DNA: TGTGCCAGCAGCCCCCGGGGTAGCGGCCATACTGGGGAGCTGTTTTTT
J: TRBJ1-2; size: NA; V: TRBV2; D: NA; CDR3: CASTTWGHNYGYTF; DNA: TGTGCCAGCACTACGTGGGGACATAACTATGGCTACACCTTC
J: TRBJ2-3; size: NA; V: TRBV9; D: TRBD2; CDR3: CASSTGGTQYF; DNA: TGTGCCAGCAGCACGGGGGGTACGCAGTATTTT
J: TRBJ2-3; size: NA; V: TRBV7-9; D: NA; CDR3: CASSSGVAADTQYF; DNA: TGTGCCAGCAGCTCGGGGGTAGCCGCAGATACGCAGTATTTT
J: TRBJ2-7; size: NA; V: TRBV29-1; D: TRBD1; CDR3: CSVVKGGRGEQYF; DNA: TGCAGCGTTGTAAAAGGGGGCAGGGGCGAGCAGTACTTC
J: TRBJ1-3; size: NA; V: TRBV18; D: NA; CDR3: CASSPQGSISGNTIYF; DNA: TGTGCCAGCTCACCTCAGGGCTCAATCTCTGGAAACACCATATATTTT
J: TRBJ1-2; size: NA; V: TRBV3-1/TRBV3-2; D: NA; CDR3: CASSQAQGSLVGYTF; DNA: TGTGCCAGCAGCCAAGCCCAAGGCTCACTAGTCGGCTACACCTTC
J: TRBJ2-3; size: NA; V: TRBV7-9; D: NA; CDR3: CASSLWQGSAYTDTQYF; DNA: TGTGCCAGCAGCTTATGGCAGGGGTCGGCTTACACAGATACGCAGTATTTT
J: TRBJ1-1; size: NA; V: TRBV28; D: NA; CDR3: CASRESGLHEAFF; DNA: TGTGCCAGCAGAGAATCGGGGCTTCATGAAGCTTTCTTT
J: TRBJ2-1; size: NA; V: TRBV2; D: TRBD2; CDR3: CASSQLLAGTSGSISNEQFF; DNA: TGTGCCAGCAGCCAACTCCTTGCGGGGACTAGCGGGAGTATAAGTAATGAGCAGTTCTTC
J: TRBJ2-3; size: NA; V: TRBV10-3; D: NA; CDR3: CAISEFREDTQYF; DNA: TGTGCCATCAGTGAGTTCAGGGAAGATACGCAGTATTTT
J: TRBJ2-1; size: few; V: TRBV9; D: NA; CDR3: CASSVEGGQSGNEQFF; DNA: TGTGCCAGCAGCGTCGAGGGGGGGCAATCGGGTAATGAGCAGTTCTTC
J: TRBJ2-3; size: NA; V: TRBV2; D: NA; CDR3: CASHTGPTDTQYF; DNA: TGTGCCAGCCACACAGGTCCCACAGATACGCAGTATTTT
J: TRBJ2-3; size: NA; V: TRBV19; D: TRBD2; CDR3: CASSIQRGVPDTQYF; DNA: TGTGCCAGTAGTATCCAGCGGGGGGTCCCAGATACGCAGTATTTT
J: TRBJ2-5; size: NA; V: TRBV6-1; D: TRBD2; CDR3: CASSEAGGGPQYF; DNA: TGTGCCAGCAGTGAAGCGGGGGGAGGGCCCCAGTACTTC
J: TRBJ1-6; size: NA; V: TRBV13; D: NA; CDR3: CASSQDSDNSPLHF; DNA: TGTGCCAGCAGTCAGGACAGTGATAATTCACCCCTCCACTTT
J: TRBJ1-5; size: NA; V: TRBV7-2; D: NA; CDR3: CASSSGLQPQHF; DNA: TGTGCCAGCAGCTCAGGTTTGCAGCCCCAGCATTTT
J: TRBJ2-1; size: NA; V: TRBV28; D: TRBD2; CDR3: CASGVVGRAYNEQFF; DNA: TGTGCCAGCGGTGTTGTCGGGAGGGCCTACAATGAGCAGTTCTTC
J: TRBJ2-1; size: NA; V: TRBV7-3; D: NA; CDR3: CASSTPSVNEQFF; DNA: TGTGCCAGCAGCACTCCTAGCGTCAATGAGCAGTTCTTC
J: TRBJ2-1; size: NA; V: TRBV7-2; D: NA; CDR3: CASTQQPLGGNEQFF; DNA: TGTGCCAGCACCCAACAGCCCCTGGGCGGCAATGAGCAGTTCTTC
J: TRBJ2-1; size: NA; V: TRBV29-1; D: NA; CDR3: CSVGLGPYNEQFF; DNA: TGCAGCGTTGGGCTGGGCCCCTACAATGAGCAGTTCTTC
J: TRBJ2-3; size: few; V: TRBV18; D: TRBD2; CDR3: CASSPSSAGAPGDTQYF; DNA: TGTGCCAGCTCACCAAGTTCAGCGGGGGCCCCTGGGGATACGCAGTATTTT
J: TRBJ2-2; size: NA; V: TRBV30; D: TRBD1; CDR3: CAWRDRGTGELFF; DNA: TGTGCCTGGAGAGACAGGGGCACCGGGGAGCTGTTTTTT
J: TRBJ1-1; size: NA; V: TRBV3-1/TRBV3-2; D: TRBD1; CDR3: CASSPTPGTGGTEAFF; DNA: TGTGCCAGCAGCCCGACCCCTGGGACAGGGGGCACTGAAGCTTTCTTT
J: TRBJ1-2; size: NA; V: TRBV20-1; D: NA; CDR3: CSAHRDYGYTF; DNA: TGCAGTGCTCACAGGGACTATGGCTACACCTTC
J: TRBJ1-6; size: NA; V: TRBV11-2; D: NA; CDR3: CASSPTRGRPYNSPLHF; DNA: TGTGCCAGCAGCCCGACCAGGGGTCGTCCCTATAATTCACCCCTCCACTTT
J: TRBJ1-4; size: NA; V: TRBV15; D: TRBD1; CDR3: CATSRVTGQGYEKLFF; DNA: TGTGCCACCAGCAGAGTAACGGGACAGGGGTACGAAAAACTGTTTTTT
J: TRBJ2-5; size: NA; V: TRBV2; D: NA; CDR3: CASSRQGGKETQYF; DNA: TGTGCCAGCAGCCGACAGGGAGGAAAAGAGACCCAGTACTTC
J: TRBJ2-1; size: once; V: TRBV15; D: TRBD2; CDR3: CATSRDPGLAEYNEQFF; DNA: TGTGCCACCAGCAGAGATCCGGGACTAGCGGAGTACAATGAGCAGTTCTTC
J: TRBJ2-3; size: once; V: TRBV5-1; D: NA; CDR3: CASSSRLSDTQYF; DNA: TGCGCCAGCAGCTCACGACTCTCAGATACGCAGTATTTT
J: TRBJ1-1; size: NA; V: TRBV2; D: TRBD1; CDR3: CASDGQAKTLNTEAFF; DNA: TGTGCCAGCGATGGACAGGCCAAGACCCTGAACACTGAAGCTTTCTTT
J: TRBJ2-3; size: NA; V: TRBV30; D: TRBD2; CDR3: CATGGRADTQYF; DNA: TGTGCCACGGGCGGGAGGGCAGATACGCAGTATTTT
J: TRBJ2-5; size: few; V: TRBV6-5; D: TRBD1; CDR3: CASSLSGGKETQYF; DNA: TGTGCCAGCAGCCTTTCAGGGGGAAAAGAGACCCAGTACTTC
J: TRBJ2-5; size: NA; V: TRBV7-2; D: TRBD2; CDR3: CASSLVASGGAGGETQYF; DNA: TGTGCCAGCAGCTTAGTGGCTAGCGGGGGGGCGGGGGGAGAGACCCAGTACTTC
J: TRBJ2-2; size: NA; V: TRBV10-3; D: NA; CDR3: CAITILFGELFF; DNA: TGTGCCATCACCATACTGTTCGGGGAGCTGTTTTTT
J: TRBJ2-5; size: NA; V: TRBV19; D: NA; CDR3: CASSSPGHPQETQYF; DNA: TGTGCCAGTTCCTCGCCGGGGCACCCCCAAGAGACCCAGTACTTC